The 28 T cell receptor beta chains listed next were all sequenced from one sample in a study of T cell changes during pregnancy in multiple sclerosis. Only in-frame clones appear in the TCRdb table, and some are missing; sequencing was by immunoSEQ multiplex PCR. The sample lists around 130,000 clones, about 94% occurring once. The sample was peripheral blood, taken before pregnancy. These receptors were collected from a female donor with multiple sclerosis, enrolled in a pregnancy study.

This chain links TRBV7-9 with TRBJ1-2, with D perhaps TRBD1 (6 bases). Germline CDR1 SEHNR, CDR2 FQNEAQ (reference sequence). Trimming took 0 bases from V and 4 from J, leaving 18 bases between them. This CDR3 has 17 residues. CDR3 DNA sequence: TGTGCCAGCAGCTTAGCCGCAGGACAGAATGCGGTCTATGGCTACACCTTC. Its protein is CASSLAAGQNAVYGYTF.

The rearrangement uses TRBV30 and TRBJ2-5; 10 nucleotides line up with TRBD2. The CDR3 contains 15 residues. The germline CDR1 and CDR2 sequences are GTSNPN and SVGIG (reference sequence). The J segment lost 3 bases and the V segment lost 0 bases, leaving 4 bases of the junction unmatched. The CDR3 is CAWSVGAGGKETQYF. The CDR3 nucleotides read TGTGCCTGGAGTGTTGGAGCGGGAGGGAAAGAGACCCAGTACTTC. The full variable domain, completed using reference TRBV30 and TRBJ2-5, is SQTIHQWPATLVQPVGSPLSLECTVEGTSNPNLYWYRQAAGRGLQLLFYSVGIGQISSEVPQNLSASRPQDRQFILSSKKLLLSDSGFYLCAWSVGAGGKETQYFGPGTRLLVL.

The V call is TRBV18, the J call TRBJ1-1; D gene ambiguous. CDR3 length equals 12 residues. The V and J ends lost 3 bases and 5 bases respectively, with 7 bases between them. Germline CDR1 and CDR2: KGHSH and LQKENI. CDR3 coding DNA: TGTGCCAGCTCACCTAGGGAGACTGAAGCTTTCTTT. Translated: CASSPRETEAFF.

The chain is built from TRBV6-5 and TRBJ2-1; D is perhaps TRBD2 (6 bases). V gave up 6 bases and J gave up 8 bases, with 14 bases separating them. CDR3 size: 13 residues. Germline assignment: CDR1 MNHEY and CDR2 SVGAGI. The DNA of the CDR3 is TGTGCCAGCAGGAGCGGAGGGGTGGATGAGCAGTTCTTC. Translated: CASRSGGVDEQFF.

The J gene is TRBJ1-5, the V gene TRBV5-8, with TRBD1 identical over 10 bases. The CDR3 extends over 15 amino acids. The germline V gene has CDR1 SGHTS and CDR2 YDEGEE. Trimming cost V 4 bases and J 3 bases; bases outside gene matches: 4. CDR3 sequence: CASSPGTGDNQPQHF. The CDR3, as DNA: TGTGCCAGCAGCCCGGGGACAGGGGACAATCAGCCCCAGCATTTT.

Only one count was recorded for this clone. The gene calls are TRBV30 and TRBJ1-1; D not certain. The CDR3 is 15 residues long. V was clipped by 0 bases and J by 1 base, with 12 bases between them. Germline V gene data show CDR1 as GTSNPN and CDR2 as SVGIG (reference sequence). The CDR3 loop reads CAWSVPSWRNTEAFF. CDR3 nucleotide sequence: TGTGCCTGGAGTGTTCCCTCTTGGAGGAACACTGAAGCTTTCTTT.

This chain connects TRBV4-1 to TRBJ2-7, with a tentative D call TRBD1 (7 bases). This CDR3 has 15 residues. The germline V gene has CDR1 MGHRA and CDR2 YSYEKL. V lost 5 bases to trimming and J lost 2 bases, with 16 bases between them. CDR3 sequence (DNA): TGCGCCAGCAGCTCGCGGGACAGCGAAACCTACGAGCAGTACTTC. Its protein product is CASSSRDSETYEQYF.

The chain joins TRBV30 to TRBJ2-1, with a possible D match to TRBD2 (5 bases). This CDR3 is 12 amino acids long. Germline CDR1 and CDR2: GTSNPN and SVGIG (reference sequence). The V end lost 2 bases, the J end lost 8 bases, and 10 bases lay between the germline ends. CDR3 loop: CAWSPEGDEQFF. CDR3 coding DNA: TGTGCCTGGAGTCCCGAGGGTGATGAGCAGTTCTTC.

The rearrangement links TRBV5-1 to TRBJ2-5; perhaps TRBD1 as D (6 bases). This CDR3 contains 12 residues. V lost 4 bases and J 3 bases, leaving 7 bases between the germline ends. Germline CDR1 and CDR2: SGHRS and YFSETQ. This CDR3 is CASSRTEETQYF. The CDR3 region has the DNA TGCGCCAGCAGCCGGACAGAAGAGACCCAGTACTTC.

The rearrangement uses TRBV6-5 and TRBJ2-1; possible D gene TRBD1, 5 bases. Trimming took 2 bases from V and 5 from J, leaving 10 bases between them. Germline V gives CDR1 MNHEY, CDR2 SVGAGI. CDR3 length: 14 amino acids. The CDR3 nucleotides read TGTGCCAGCAGTTACCGGACACGGGACAATGAGCAGTTCTTC. This sequence encodes CASSYRTRDNEQFF.

The chain carries TRBV2 and TRBJ2-6, with D possibly matching TRBD2 (7 bases). CDR3 length: 14 residues. Trimming left V 4 bases short and J 8 bases short, with 12 bases between. Germline V gives CDR1 SNHLY, CDR2 FYNNEI. As DNA, the CDR3 is TGTGCCAGCAGTGGGGGGGGGCGGACCAACGTCCTGACTTTC. The encoded protein is CASSGGGRTNVLTF.

The chain combines TRBV20-1 with TRBJ2-5; D uncertain. The CDR3 runs to 11 residues. CDR1 and CDR2 from the germline V gene are DFQATT and SNEGSKA (reference sequence). Trimming left V 3 bases short and J 0 bases short, with 2 bases between. In DNA form, the CDR3 reads TGCAGTGCTAGCGACCAAGAGACCCAGTACTTC. It encodes CSASDQETQYF.

V and J are TRBV9 and TRBJ2-7; 12 bases are a match to TRBD2. Trimming at V came to 3 bases and at J to 4 bases, leaving 5 bases not matched to a gene. The CDR3 is 15 residues long. CDR1 is SGDLS and CDR2 is YYNGEE in the germline V gene. CDR3 sequence: CASSDSSGGDYEQYF. The CDR3 DNA reads TGTGCCAGCAGCGATTCTAGCGGGGGGGATTACGAGCAGTACTTC.

The rearrangement uses TRBV2 and TRBJ1-2; D ambiguous. The CDR3 totals 14 residues. The V end was cut by 5 bases, the J end by 1 base, with 11 bases between. Germline V gives CDR1 SNHLY, CDR2 FYNNEI. CDR3 amino acids: CASSMTRNNYGYTF. The CDR3 nucleotides read TGTGCCAGCAGTATGACAAGGAATAACTATGGCTACACCTTC.

Of note for this clone: The junction does not match germline at one end; this may be a read error. V is TRBV5-6 and J is TRBJ2-3; D is unclear. Germline CDR1 reads SGHDT; CDR2 reads YYEEEE. The CDR3 is made up of 13 amino acids. The CDR3 DNA is TGTGCCAGCAGCTTTTACCCATTAGATGCGCAGTATTTT. It specifies CASSFYPLDAQYF.

The CDR3 DNA reads TGTGCCAGCAGCGTATCGACAGGGGGCGAGGGCGAGCAGTACTTC. Its translation is CASSVSTGGEGEQYF. The chain links TRBV27 to TRBJ2-5; 10 bases map to TRBD1. Gene TRBJ2-7 matches the end of the DNA better, so the J call may be wrong. The length of the CDR3 is 15 residues. CDR1 MNHEY and CDR2 SMNVEV come from the germline V gene (reference sequence).

The V and J genes are TRBV19 and TRBJ1-2; TRBD1 aligns across 9 bases. V lost 3 bases and J lost 4; bases outside the gene matches: 3. Germline loops: CDR1 LNHDA, CDR2 SQIVND (reference sequence). CDR3 length: 14 amino acids. The CDR3 bases are TGTGCCAGTAGTATGGGGACAGGGACCTATGGCTACACCTTC. Encoded protein: CASSMGTGTYGYTF.

This chain joins TRBV6-6 and TRBJ2-5, with D possibly being TRBD2 (5 bases). Germline V gene sequence: CDR1 MNHNY, CDR2 SVGAGI (reference sequence). The V and J ends lost 2 bases and 5 bases respectively, with 18 bases between them. CDR3 length: 16 residues. DNA for the CDR3: TGTGCCAGCAGTTACGGGTCGAAGGGCTCGGGGGAGACCCAGTACTTC. Translation gives CASSYGSKGSGETQYF.

V usage is TRBV27 and J usage is TRBJ1-1, with D perhaps TRBD1 (6 bases). CDR3 length: 15 amino acids. Trimming took 6 bases from V and 4 from J, leaving 18 bases between them. The germline V gene has CDR1 MNHEY and CDR2 SMNVEV (reference sequence). For the CDR3, the DNA is TGTGCCAGCAGACCAGTGCAACAGGGATGCACTGAAGCTTTCTTT. It yields the protein CASRPVQQGCTEAFF.

V usage is TRBV5-6 and J usage is TRBJ2-2; maybe TRBD1 (5 bases). Between the trimmed V and J ends, which lost 0 bases and 5 bases, there was a span of 11 bases. Germline CDR1 reads SGHDT; CDR2 reads YYEEEE. The CDR3 is 15 amino acids. CDR3 nucleotide sequence: TGTGCCAGCAGCTTGGGTGACAGTTATACCGGGGAGCTGTTTTTT. Translating it yields CASSLGDSYTGELFF.

V is TRBV6-1 and J is TRBJ1-5, with 9 bases matching TRBD1. CDR1 and CDR2 (germline): MNHNS, SASEGT. This CDR3 contains 14 residues. The ends lost 7 bases at V and 7 bases at J; junction bases unmatched: 8. CDR3: CASNSDRGGQPQHF. The CDR3 nucleotides are TGTGCCAGCAACTCGGACAGGGGTGGCCAGCCCCAGCATTTT.

The CDR3 bases are TGTGCCAGCAGTCTCTTACCTTCAGGGTTAGGAGAAAAACTGTTTTTT. Translation: CASSLLPSGLGEKLFF. The V call is TRBV27, the J call TRBJ1-4; TRBD1 might be the D (5 bases). This CDR3 is built from 16 residues. Germline V gene sequence: CDR1 MNHEY, CDR2 SMNVEV (reference sequence). Trimming left V 5 bases short and J 8 bases short, with 21 bases between.

The rearrangement joins TRBV5-1 to TRBJ2-3, with a tentative D call TRBD2 (5 bases). The V and J ends lost 0 bases and 1 base respectively, with 12 bases between them. CDR1 and CDR2 from the germline V gene are SGHRS and YFSETQ. This CDR3 is 16 amino acids long. The CDR3 spells CASSLATGIRTDTQYF. CDR3 sequence (DNA): TGCGCCAGCAGCTTGGCAACGGGGATCCGCACAGATACGCAGTATTTT.

The genes are TRBV6-1 and TRBJ1-4; no reliable D call. Trimming removed 6 bases at V and 4 bases at J, with 9 bases between. The CDR3 is made up of 13 amino acids. Germline lookup yields CDR1 MNHNS and CDR2 SASEGT. The CDR3 is CASRASGNEKLFF. The CDR3, as DNA: TGTGCCAGCAGGGCCAGCGGTAATGAAAAACTGTTTTTT.

The chain combines TRBV5-1 with TRBJ2-5, with 7 bases fitting TRBD2. Germline V gene sequence: CDR1 SGHRS, CDR2 YFSETQ. CDR3 length equals 14 residues. The J segment lost 4 bases and the V segment lost 4 bases, leaving 7 bases of the junction unmatched. CDR3 protein: CASSPAAGLETQYF. CDR3 DNA sequence: TGCGCCAGCAGCCCCGCAGCGGGGCTAGAGACCCAGTACTTC.

The genes are TRBV5-4 and TRBJ1-4, with D tentatively TRBD1 (6 bases). The CDR3 spans 14 residues. The V and J ends lost 2 bases and 7 bases respectively, with 12 bases between them. The germline gives CDR1 SGHNT, CDR2 YYREEE (reference sequence). CDR3 protein: CASSLRGGGEKLFF. For the CDR3, the DNA is TGTGCCAGCAGCTTAAGGGGAGGGGGTGAAAAACTGTTTTTT.

The rearrangement links TRBV6-1 to TRBJ2-2; 7 bases agree with TRBD2. The CDR3 runs to 13 residues. V trimming: 6 bases; J trimming: 4 bases; junction bases outside the gene matches: 2. CDR1 is MNHNS and CDR2 is SASEGT in the germline V gene. CDR3 region: CASRRESTGELFF. In DNA form, the CDR3 reads TGTGCCAGCAGGCGGGAGAGCACCGGGGAGCTGTTTTTT.

The V and J genes are TRBV7-6 and TRBJ2-3; D not resolved. V lost 5 bases, J lost 2 bases, and 8 bases lay in between. The CDR3 is 13 amino acids. CDR1 and CDR2 from the germline V gene are SGHVS and FNYEAQ. This chain's CDR3 is CASSPPVTDTQYF. CDR3 nucleotides: TGTGCCAGCAGCCCCCCCGTCACAGATACGCAGTATTTT.